Presented here are 11 T cell receptor beta chains from one specimen sequenced in a study of regulatory T cells in long-lasting Graves disease. HTBI primers from iRepertoire and Arm-PCR of CDR3 regions yielded the TCR beta libraries. One entry per CDR3 protein, called by TCRdb with MiXCR from the multiplex PCR reads. The data contain 310,000 or so distinct CDR3 sequences, around a fifth of them singletons. Time point defined: persistent/refractory GD, antithyroid drugs over 5 years with positive TRAb. The authors made the TCR library using RNA they extracted from PBMCs. This material consisted of peripheral blood mononuclear cells (PBMCs), taken when the disease was refractory, from a patient treated with antithyroid drugs. All receptors come from a female donor with Graves disease.

This chain uses TRBV6-1 with TRBJ2-2, with D uncertain. The length of the CDR3 is 13 residues. Germline-derived CDR1 and CDR2 are MNHNS and SASEGT. Trimming removed 8 bases from V and 4 bases from J, with 11 bases in between. CDR3 DNA: TGTGCCAGCCCAGCACATCTCACCGGGGAGCTGTTTTTT. It translates to CASPAHLTGELFF.

V and J are TRBV7-2 and TRBJ2-7, with D possibly matching TRBD1 (5 bases). CDR3 length equals 14 residues. Germline V gene sequence: CDR1 SGHTA, CDR2 FQGNSA. The V gene lost 8 bases and the J gene lost 2 bases, with 16 bases spanning the gap. The CDR3, as DNA: TGTGCCAGCTCACCGAACGAGGACACCTACGAGCAGTACTTC. Translating it yields CASSPNEDTYEQYF.

In this sample, this clonotype turned up many times. CDR3 DNA: TGTGCCAGCAGCTTAGATAACAATCAGCCCCAGCATTTT. It yields the protein CASSLDNNQPQHF. V usage is TRBV7-3 and J usage is TRBJ1-5; unclear D gene. Germline assignment: CDR1 SGHTA and CDR2 FQGTGA. V lost 2 bases, J lost 3 bases, and 5 bases lay in between. The CDR3 sequence is 13 residues long.

This chain's CDR3 is CASSFQGTVHEQYF. The CDR3 DNA is TGTGCCAGCAGCTTCCAGGGGACTGTCCACGAGCAGTACTTC. The chain combines TRBV5-6 with TRBJ2-7, with D perhaps being TRBD1 or TRBD2 (6 bases each). Trimming cost V 2 bases and J 5 bases, with 14 bases left between them. The germline CDR1 and CDR2 sequences are SGHDT and YYEEEE. The CDR3 covers 14 residues.

This clonotype was observed a handful of times. The chain is built from TRBV7-9 and TRBJ1-1; a possible D gene is TRBD1 (6 bases). The CDR3 extends over 14 amino acids. Trimming cost V 3 bases and J 1 base, with 9 bases left between them. The germline V gene has CDR1 SEHNR and CDR2 FQNEAQ (reference sequence). CDR3 region: CASSFRQANTEAFF. DNA of the CDR3: TGTGCCAGCAGCTTCCGACAGGCGAACACTGAAGCTTTCTTT.

This clonotype came up many times. This sequence joins TRBV28 and TRBJ1-5; 7 bases agree with TRBD1. CDR1 is MDHEN, CDR2 SYDVKM, per germline. The junction had 11 bases not matched to a gene; V was cut back by 3 bases and J by 6 bases. This CDR3 contains 16 residues. Here the CDR3 reads CASSFGLGGGGQPQHF. The CDR3 coding sequence is TGTGCCAGCAGTTTTGGTCTTGGAGGGGGCGGTCAGCCCCAGCATTTT.

The count of this clonotype is one. Germline is not matched at one junction end, which may reflect a read error. This chain links TRBV20-1 with TRBJ2-1; possibly TRBD2 for D (5 bases). The CDR3 runs 15 residues. Germline V CDR1 and CDR2: DFQATT, SNEGSKA (reference sequence). CDR3 sequence (DNA): TGCAGTGCTAGCAAAGCGGAGAGCTCCTCCAATGAGCAGTTCTTC. Amino acids: CSASKAESSSNEQFF.

This clonotype was counted only a few times. A read error may produce the germline difference seen at one junction end. The chain uses TRBV7-7 and TRBJ2-2; 7 bases line up with TRBD1. Germline V gene lookup returns CDR1 SSHAT and CDR2 FNYEAQ (reference sequence). This CDR3 is built from 14 residues. CDR3: CASSLNTGAGELFF. CDR3 nucleotides: TGTGCTAGCAGCTTAAACACAGGGGCCGGGGAGCTGTTTTTT.

The chain joins TRBV7-8 to TRBJ2-7; D might be TRBD1 (6 bases). The CDR3 covers 16 residues. V was trimmed by 1 base and J by 0 bases, leaving 13 bases between them. Per germline, CDR1 SGHVS and CDR2 FQNEAQ. DNA for the CDR3: TGTGCCAGCAGCTTAGACAGGGAGTTAAGCTCCTACGAGCAGTACTTC. Protein product: CASSLDRELSSYEQYF.

This chain connects TRBV7-8 to TRBJ2-7; 8 positions match TRBD1. Germline V gene data show CDR1 as SGHVS and CDR2 as FQNEAQ. Losses at the gene ends were 2 bases for V and 1 base for J; bases not matched to a gene: 4. CDR3 length equals 15 residues. The DNA of the CDR3 is TGTGCCAGCAGCTTATGGAGGACAGGGTCCTACGAGCAGTACTTC. Protein: CASSLWRTGSYEQYF.

The rearrangement uses TRBV2 and TRBJ1-2; D is unresolved. Germline CDR1 reads SNHLY; CDR2 reads FYNNEI. V dropped 10 bases and J dropped 3 bases, with 15 bases sitting between them. CDR3 length: 13 residues. CDR3 nucleotide sequence: TGTGCCACTCAGGAACTCGCCCACTATGGCTACACCTTC. Its protein product is CATQELAHYGYTF. The entire variable domain, with the rest obtained from reference TRBV2 and TRBJ1-2, is as follows: EPEVTQTPSHQVTQMGQEVILRCVPISNHLYFYWYRQILGQKVEFLVSFYNNEISEKSEIFDDQFSVERPDGSNFTLKIRSTKLEDSAMYFCATQELAHYGYTFGSGTRLTVV.